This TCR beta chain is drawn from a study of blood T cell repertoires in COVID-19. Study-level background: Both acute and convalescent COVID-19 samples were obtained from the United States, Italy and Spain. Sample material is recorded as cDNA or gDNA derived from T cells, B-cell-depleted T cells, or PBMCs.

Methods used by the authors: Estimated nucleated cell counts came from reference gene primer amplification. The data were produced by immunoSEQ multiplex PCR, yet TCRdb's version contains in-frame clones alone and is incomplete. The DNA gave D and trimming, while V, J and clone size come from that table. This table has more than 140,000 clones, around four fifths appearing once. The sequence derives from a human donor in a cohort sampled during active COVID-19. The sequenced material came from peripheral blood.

CDR3 in amino acids: CASSLRRDRGTNTEAFF. Here the CDR3 DNA reads TGTGCCAGCAGTTTGCGCCGGGACAGGGGAACAAACACTGAAGCTTTCTTT. The V gene is TRBV27, the J gene TRBJ1-1, with 10 bases that match TRBD1. V trimming: 3 bases; J trimming: 2 bases; junction bases outside the gene matches: 9. Germline-derived CDR1 and CDR2 are MNHEY and SMNVEV (reference sequence). The CDR3 consists of 17 residues.